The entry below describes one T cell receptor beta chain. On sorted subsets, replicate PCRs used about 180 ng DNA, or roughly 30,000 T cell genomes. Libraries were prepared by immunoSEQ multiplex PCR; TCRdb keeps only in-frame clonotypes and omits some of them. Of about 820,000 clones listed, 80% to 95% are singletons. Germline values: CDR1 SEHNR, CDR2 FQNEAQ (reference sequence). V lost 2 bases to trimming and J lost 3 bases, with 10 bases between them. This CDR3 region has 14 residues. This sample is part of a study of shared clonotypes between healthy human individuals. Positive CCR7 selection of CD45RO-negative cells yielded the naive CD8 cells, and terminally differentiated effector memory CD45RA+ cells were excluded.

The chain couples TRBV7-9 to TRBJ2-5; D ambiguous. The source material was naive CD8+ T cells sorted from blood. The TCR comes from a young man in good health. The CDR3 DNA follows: TGTGCCAGCAGCTTACAAGACTCGGAAGAGACCCAGTACTTC. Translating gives CASSLQDSEETQYF.